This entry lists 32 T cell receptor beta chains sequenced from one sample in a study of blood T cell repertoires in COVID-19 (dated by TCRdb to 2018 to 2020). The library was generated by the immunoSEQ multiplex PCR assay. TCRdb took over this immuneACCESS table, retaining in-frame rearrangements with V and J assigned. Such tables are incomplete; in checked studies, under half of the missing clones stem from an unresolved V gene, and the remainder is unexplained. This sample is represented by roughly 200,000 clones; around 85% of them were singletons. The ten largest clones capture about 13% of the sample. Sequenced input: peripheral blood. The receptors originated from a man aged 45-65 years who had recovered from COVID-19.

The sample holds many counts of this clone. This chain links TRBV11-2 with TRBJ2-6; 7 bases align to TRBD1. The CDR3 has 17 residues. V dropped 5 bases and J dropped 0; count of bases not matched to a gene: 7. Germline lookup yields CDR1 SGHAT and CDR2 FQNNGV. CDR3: CASSPGQLHSGANVLTF. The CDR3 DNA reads TGTGCCAGCAGCCCGGGACAGCTACACTCTGGGGCCAACGTCCTGACTTTC.

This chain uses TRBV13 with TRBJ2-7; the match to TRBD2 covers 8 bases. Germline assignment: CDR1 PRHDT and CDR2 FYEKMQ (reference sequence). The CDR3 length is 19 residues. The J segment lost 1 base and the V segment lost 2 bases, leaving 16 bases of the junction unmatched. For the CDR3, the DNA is TGTGCCAGCAGCTTACGTTTGGCGCCGAGTAGCGGGACTTCCTACGAGCAGTACTTC. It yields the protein CASSLRLAPSSGTSYEQYF.

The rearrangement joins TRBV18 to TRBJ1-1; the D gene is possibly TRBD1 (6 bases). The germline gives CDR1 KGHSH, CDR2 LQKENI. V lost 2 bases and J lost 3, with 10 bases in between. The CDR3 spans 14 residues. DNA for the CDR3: TGTGCCAGCTCACCAGTGGGGGGGCACACTGAAGCTTTCTTT. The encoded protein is CASSPVGGHTEAFF.

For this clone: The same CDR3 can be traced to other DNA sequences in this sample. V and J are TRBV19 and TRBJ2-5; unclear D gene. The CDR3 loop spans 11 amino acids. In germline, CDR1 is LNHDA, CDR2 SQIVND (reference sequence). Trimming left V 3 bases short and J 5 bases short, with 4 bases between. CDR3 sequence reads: CASSISETQYF. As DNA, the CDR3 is TGTGCCAGTAGTATCAGTGAGACCCAGTACTTC.

The CDR3 DNA follows: TGTGCCAGCAGCTTATATTCCCCCTCGACTAATGAAAAACTGTTTTTT. It is translated as CASSLYSPSTNEKLFF. This chain links TRBV13 with TRBJ1-4; D remains ambiguous. The CDR3 runs to 16 residues. Germline V gives CDR1 PRHDT, CDR2 FYEKMQ (reference sequence). Trimming pared 2 bases from V and 2 bases from J, leaving 12 bases between.

The CDR3 is CASSVRTGGEDTQYF. The CDR3 nucleotides read TGTGCCAGCAGCGTAAGGACAGGGGGCGAAGATACGCAGTATTTT. This chain links TRBV11-3 with TRBJ2-3; 11 nucleotides agree with TRBD1. The V gene's germline CDR1 is SGHNT and CDR2 YENEEA. V was pared by 5 bases and J by 5 bases, with 6 bases of the junction left unmatched. CDR3 length: 15 amino acids.

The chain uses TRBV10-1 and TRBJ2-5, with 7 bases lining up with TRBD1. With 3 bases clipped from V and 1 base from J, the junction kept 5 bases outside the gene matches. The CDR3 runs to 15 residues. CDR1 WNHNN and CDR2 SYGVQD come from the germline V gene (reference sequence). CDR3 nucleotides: TGCGCCAGCAGTGATAACAGGGGTGGCCAAGAGACCCAGTACTTC. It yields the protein CASSDNRGGQETQYF.

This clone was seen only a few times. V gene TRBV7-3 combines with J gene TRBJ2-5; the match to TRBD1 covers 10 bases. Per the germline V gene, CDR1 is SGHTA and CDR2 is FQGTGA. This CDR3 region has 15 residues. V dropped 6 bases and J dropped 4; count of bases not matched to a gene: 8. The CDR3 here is CASSQTGGGIETQYF. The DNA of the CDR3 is TGTGCCAGCAGTCAGACAGGGGGCGGAATAGAGACCCAGTACTTC.

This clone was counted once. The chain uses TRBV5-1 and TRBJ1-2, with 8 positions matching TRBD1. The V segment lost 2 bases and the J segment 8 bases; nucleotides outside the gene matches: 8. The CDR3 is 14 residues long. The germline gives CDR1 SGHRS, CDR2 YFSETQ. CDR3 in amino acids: CASSFQTGVGGYTF. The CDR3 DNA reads TGCGCCAGCAGCTTCCAGACAGGGGTAGGCGGCTACACCTTC. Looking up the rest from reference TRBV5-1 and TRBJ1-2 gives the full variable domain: KAGVTQTPRYLIKTRGQQVTLSCSPISGHRSVSWYQQTPGQGLQFLFEYFSETQRNKGNFPGRFSGRQFSNSRSEMNVSTLELGDSALYLCASSFQTGVGGYTFGSGTRLTVV.

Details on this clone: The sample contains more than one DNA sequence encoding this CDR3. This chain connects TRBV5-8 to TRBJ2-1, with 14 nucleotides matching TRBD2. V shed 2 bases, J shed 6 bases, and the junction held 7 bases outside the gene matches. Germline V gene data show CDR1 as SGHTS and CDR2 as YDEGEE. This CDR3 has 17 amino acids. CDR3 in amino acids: CASSFYPGTSGSNEQFF. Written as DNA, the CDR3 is TGTGCCAGCAGCTTTTATCCCGGGACTAGCGGGAGCAATGAGCAGTTCTTC.

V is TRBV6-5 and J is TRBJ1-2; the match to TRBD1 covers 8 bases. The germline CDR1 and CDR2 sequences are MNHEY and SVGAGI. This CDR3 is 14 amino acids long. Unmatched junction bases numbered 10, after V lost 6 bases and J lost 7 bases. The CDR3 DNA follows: TGTGCCAGCAGAGCGGACCAGGGGGCGGGTGGCTACACCTTC. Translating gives CASRADQGAGGYTF.

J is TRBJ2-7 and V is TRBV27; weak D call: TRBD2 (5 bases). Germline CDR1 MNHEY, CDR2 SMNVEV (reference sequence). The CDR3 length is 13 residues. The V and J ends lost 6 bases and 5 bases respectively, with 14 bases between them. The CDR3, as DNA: TGTGCCAGCAGCCGGACTCCCCATGACGAGCAGTACTTC. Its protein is CASSRTPHDEQYF.

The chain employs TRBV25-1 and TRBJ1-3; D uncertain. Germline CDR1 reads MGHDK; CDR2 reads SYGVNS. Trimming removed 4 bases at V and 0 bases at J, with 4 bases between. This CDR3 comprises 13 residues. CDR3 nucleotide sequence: TGTGCCAGCAGTGTCAGCTCTGGAAACACCATATATTTT. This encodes CASSVSSGNTIYF.

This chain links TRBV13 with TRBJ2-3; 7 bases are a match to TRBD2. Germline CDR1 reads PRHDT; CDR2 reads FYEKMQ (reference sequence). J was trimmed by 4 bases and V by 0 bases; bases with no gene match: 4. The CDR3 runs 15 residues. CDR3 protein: CASSLGGRASDTQYF. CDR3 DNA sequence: TGTGCCAGCAGCTTAGGTGGGAGGGCCTCAGATACGCAGTATTTT.

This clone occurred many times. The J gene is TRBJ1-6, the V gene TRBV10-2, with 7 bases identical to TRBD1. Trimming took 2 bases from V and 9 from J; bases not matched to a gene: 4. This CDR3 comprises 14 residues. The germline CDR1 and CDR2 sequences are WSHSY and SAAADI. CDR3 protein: CASSEQGVGSPLHF. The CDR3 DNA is TGCGCCAGCAGTGAGCAGGGGGTTGGTTCACCCCTCCACTTT.

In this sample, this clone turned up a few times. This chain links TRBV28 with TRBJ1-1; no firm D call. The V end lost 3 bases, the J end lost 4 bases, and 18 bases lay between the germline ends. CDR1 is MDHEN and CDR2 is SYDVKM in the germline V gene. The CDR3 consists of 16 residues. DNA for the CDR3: TGTGCCAGCAGTTTTTACTTTACTAGGTCTAGCACTGAAGCTTTCTTT. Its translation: CASSFYFTRSSTEAFF.

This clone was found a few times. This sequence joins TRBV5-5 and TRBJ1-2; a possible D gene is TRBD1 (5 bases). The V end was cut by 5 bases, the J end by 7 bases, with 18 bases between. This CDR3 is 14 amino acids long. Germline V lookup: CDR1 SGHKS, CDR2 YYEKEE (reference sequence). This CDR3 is CASRGSNDGGGYTF. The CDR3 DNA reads TGTGCCAGCAGGGGCTCAAATGACGGGGGTGGCTACACCTTC.

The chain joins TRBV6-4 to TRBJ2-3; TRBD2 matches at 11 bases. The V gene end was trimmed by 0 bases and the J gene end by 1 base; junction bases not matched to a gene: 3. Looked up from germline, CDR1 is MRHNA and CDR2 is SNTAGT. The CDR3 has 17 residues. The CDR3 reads CASSDSVAGGGTDTQYF. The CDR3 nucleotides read TGTGCCAGCAGTGACTCTGTAGCGGGAGGGGGCACAGATACGCAGTATTTT.

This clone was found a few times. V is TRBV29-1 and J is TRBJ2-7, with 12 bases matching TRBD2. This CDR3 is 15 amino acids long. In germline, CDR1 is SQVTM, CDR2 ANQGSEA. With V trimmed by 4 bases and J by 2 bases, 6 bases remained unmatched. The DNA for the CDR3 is TGCAGCGTTGTGTTACGGACTAGCGGGACCTACGAGCAGTACTTC. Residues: CSVVLRTSGTYEQYF.

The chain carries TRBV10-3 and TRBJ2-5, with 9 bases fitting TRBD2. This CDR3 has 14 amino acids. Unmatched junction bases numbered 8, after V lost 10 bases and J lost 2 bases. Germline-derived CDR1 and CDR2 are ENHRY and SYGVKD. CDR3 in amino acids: CATLEAGGQETQYF. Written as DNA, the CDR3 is TGTGCCACCCTTGAAGCGGGAGGACAAGAGACCCAGTACTTC.

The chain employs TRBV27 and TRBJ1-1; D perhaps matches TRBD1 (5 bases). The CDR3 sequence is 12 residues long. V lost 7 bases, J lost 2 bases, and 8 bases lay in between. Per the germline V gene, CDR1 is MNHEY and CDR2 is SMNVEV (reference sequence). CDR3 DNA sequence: TGTGCCAGCAAAAGGGGAAACACTGAAGCTTTCTTT. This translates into CASKRGNTEAFF.

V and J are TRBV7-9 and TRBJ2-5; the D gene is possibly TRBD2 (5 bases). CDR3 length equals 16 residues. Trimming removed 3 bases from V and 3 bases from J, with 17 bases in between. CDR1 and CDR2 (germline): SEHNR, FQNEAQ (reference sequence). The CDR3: CASSLGLVFGEETQYF. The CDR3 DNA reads TGTGCCAGCAGCTTGGGCTTAGTGTTCGGGGAAGAGACCCAGTACTTC.

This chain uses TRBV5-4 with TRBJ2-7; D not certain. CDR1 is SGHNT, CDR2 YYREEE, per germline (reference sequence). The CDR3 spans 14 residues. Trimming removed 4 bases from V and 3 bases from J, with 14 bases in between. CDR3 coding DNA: TGTGCCAGCAGCCCGGGTCCGAGGATCTACGAGCAGTACTTC. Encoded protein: CASSPGPRIYEQYF.

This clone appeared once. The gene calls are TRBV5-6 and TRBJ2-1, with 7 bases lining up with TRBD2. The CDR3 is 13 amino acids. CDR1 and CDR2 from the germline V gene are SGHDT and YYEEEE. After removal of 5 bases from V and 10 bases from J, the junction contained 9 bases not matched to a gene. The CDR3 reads CASSGLVKTEQFF. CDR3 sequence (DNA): TGTGCCAGCAGTGGACTAGTTAAAACGGAGCAGTTCTTC.

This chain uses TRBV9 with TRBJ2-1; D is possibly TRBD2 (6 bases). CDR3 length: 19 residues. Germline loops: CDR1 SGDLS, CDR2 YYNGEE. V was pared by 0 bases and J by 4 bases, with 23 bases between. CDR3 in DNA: TGTGCCAGCAGCGTAGCAAGTATCGCGGGACCGAATTTTTACAATGAGCAGTTCTTC. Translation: CASSVASIAGPNFYNEQFF.

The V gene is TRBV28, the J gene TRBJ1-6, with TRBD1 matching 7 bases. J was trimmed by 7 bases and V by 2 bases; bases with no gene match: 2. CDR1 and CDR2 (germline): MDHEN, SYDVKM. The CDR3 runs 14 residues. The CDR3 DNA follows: TGTGCCAGCAGTTTAACAGGGGAAAATTCACCCCTCCACTTT. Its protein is CASSLTGENSPLHF.

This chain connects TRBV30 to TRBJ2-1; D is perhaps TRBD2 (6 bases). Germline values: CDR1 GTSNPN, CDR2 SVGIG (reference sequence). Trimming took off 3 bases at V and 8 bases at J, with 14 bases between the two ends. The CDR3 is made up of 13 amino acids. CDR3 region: CAWSPGVADEQFF. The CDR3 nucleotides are TGTGCCTGGAGCCCCGGGGTAGCGGATGAGCAGTTCTTC.

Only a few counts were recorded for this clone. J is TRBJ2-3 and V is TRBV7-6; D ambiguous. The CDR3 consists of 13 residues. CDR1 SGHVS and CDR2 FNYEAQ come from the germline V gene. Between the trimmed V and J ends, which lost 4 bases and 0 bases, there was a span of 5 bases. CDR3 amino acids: CASSSSSTDTQYF. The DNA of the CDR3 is TGTGCCAGCAGCTCCTCTAGCACAGATACGCAGTATTTT.

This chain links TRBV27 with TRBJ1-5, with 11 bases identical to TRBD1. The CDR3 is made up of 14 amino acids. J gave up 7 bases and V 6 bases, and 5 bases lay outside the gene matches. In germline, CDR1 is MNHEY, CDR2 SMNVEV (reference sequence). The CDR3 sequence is CASRGTGGQQPQHF. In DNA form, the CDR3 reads TGTGCCAGCAGAGGGACAGGGGGGCAACAGCCCCAGCATTTT.

CDR3 region: CASSLTVSGNTIYF. The CDR3 DNA reads TGCGCCAGCAGCTTGACAGTTTCTGGAAACACCATATATTTT. The chain recombines TRBV5-1 with TRBJ1-3; D is unclear. The length of the CDR3 is 14 residues. The V end was cut by 1 base, the J end by 1 base, with 6 bases between. Germline V lookup: CDR1 SGHRS, CDR2 YFSETQ.

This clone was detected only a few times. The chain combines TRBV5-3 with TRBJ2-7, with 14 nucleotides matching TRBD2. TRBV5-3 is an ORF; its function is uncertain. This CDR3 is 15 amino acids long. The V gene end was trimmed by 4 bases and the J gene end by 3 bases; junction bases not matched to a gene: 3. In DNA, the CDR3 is TGTGCCAGAAGCCCCGGGACTAGCGGGAGCTACGAGCAGTACTTC. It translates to CARSPGTSGSYEQYF.

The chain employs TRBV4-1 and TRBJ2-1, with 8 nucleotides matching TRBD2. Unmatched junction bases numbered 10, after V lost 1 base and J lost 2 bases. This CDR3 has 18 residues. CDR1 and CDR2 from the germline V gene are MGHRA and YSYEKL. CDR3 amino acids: CASSQVGAGGRTYNEQFF. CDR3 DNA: TGCGCCAGCAGCCAAGTAGGGGCGGGAGGTCGGACCTACAATGAGCAGTTCTTC.